The next 25 T cell receptor beta chains were all read from a single sample in a study of siplizumab effects on memory and regulatory T cells. Clones were sequenced by immunoSEQ multiplex PCR, and TCRdb holds only the in-frame ones, with some missing. The sample includes 80,000 to 130,000 clones, 92% of them seen just once. The source material was Tregs sorted from blood. The receptors derive from a human donor in good health.

The chain carries TRBV6-5 and TRBJ2-3, with 7 bases identical to TRBD2. Germline assignment: CDR1 MNHEY and CDR2 SVGAGI. The CDR3 length is 13 residues. After removal of 7 bases from V and 0 bases from J, the junction contained 1 base not matched to a gene. The CDR3 nucleotides read TGTGCCAGCACGGGGGGAAGCACAGATACGCAGTATTTT. Translation: CASTGGSTDTQYF.

The chain employs TRBV19 and TRBJ1-6; no reliable D call. The CDR3 totals 13 residues. CDR1 is LNHDA and CDR2 is SQIVND in the germline V gene (reference sequence). Trimming removed 5 bases at V and 11 bases at J, with 13 bases between. The CDR3: CASSGGRSPPLHF. CDR3 bases: TGTGCCAGTAGTGGTGGGAGGAGTCCACCCCTCCACTTT.

The chain carries TRBV28 and TRBJ2-7; 10 positions agree with TRBD1. Germline loops: CDR1 MDHEN, CDR2 SYDVKM. CDR3 length equals 14 residues. Trimming at V came to 5 bases and at J to 5 bases, leaving 6 bases not matched to a gene. As DNA, the CDR3 is TGTGCCAGCAGTACCGGGACAGGGGCCCACGAGCAGTACTTC. Its translation is CASSTGTGAHEQYF.

This sequence joins TRBV16 and TRBJ2-1; TRBD2 matches 10 bases. In germline, CDR1 is KGHSY, CDR2 FQNENV. Losses at the gene ends were 6 bases for V and 6 bases for J; bases not matched to a gene: 5. CDR3 length equals 14 residues. CDR3 in DNA: TGTGCCAGCAGTTGGCTAGCGGGAGCCAATGAGCAGTTCTTC. Protein sequence: CASSWLAGANEQFF.

The chain links TRBV6-1 to TRBJ2-6; D is unclear. V lost 5 bases and J lost 0, with 5 bases in between. Per the germline V gene, CDR1 is MNHNS and CDR2 is SASEGT. The CDR3 sequence is 14 residues long. The CDR3 reads CASSSFSGANVLTF. Written as DNA, the CDR3 is TGTGCCAGCAGTAGTTTCTCTGGGGCCAACGTCCTGACTTTC.

The chain links TRBV7-3 to TRBJ2-7; D ambiguous. CDR3 length equals 13 residues. V gave up 2 bases and J gave up 4 bases, with 9 bases separating them. The germline V gene has CDR1 SGHTA and CDR2 FQGTGA. DNA for the CDR3: TGTGCCAGCAGCTTAGCTAGTTCTTACGAGCAGTACTTC. This translates into CASSLASSYEQYF. The full variable domain, rest sourced from reference TRBV7-3 and TRBJ2-7, is GAGVSQTPSNKVTEKGKYVELRCDPISGHTALYWYRQSLGQGPEFLIYFQGTGAADDSGLPNDRFFAVRPEGSVSTLKIQRTERGDSAVYLCASSLASSYEQYFGPGTRLTVT.

The rearrangement links TRBV19 to TRBJ2-1; 7 bases agree with TRBD2. V shed 7 bases, J shed 3 bases, and the junction held 9 bases outside the gene matches. The CDR3 has 15 residues. Per the germline V gene, CDR1 is LNHDA and CDR2 is SQIVND (reference sequence). This CDR3 is CASNTAGRSYNEQFF. The CDR3 DNA reads as TGTGCCAGTAACACAGCGGGACGGAGCTACAATGAGCAGTTCTTC. Variable domain in full (rest from reference TRBV19 and TRBJ2-1): DGGITQSPKYLFRKEGQNVTLSCEQNLNHDAMYWYRQDPGQGLRLIYYSQIVNDFQKGDIAEGYSVSREKKESFPLTVTSAQKNPTAFYLCASNTAGRSYNEQFFGPGTRLTVL.

V is TRBV10-2 and J is TRBJ2-1; D gene unclear. Germline CDR1 is WSHSY and CDR2 is SAAADI. The CDR3 totals 12 residues. The V and J ends lost 1 base and 12 bases respectively, with 10 bases between them. The CDR3 spells CASSEWGSRQFF. The CDR3 DNA reads TGCGCCAGCAGTGAGTGGGGTTCGCGGCAGTTCTTC.

V and J are TRBV10-3 and TRBJ2-3; TRBD1 agrees at 8 bases. Looked up from germline, CDR1 is ENHRY and CDR2 is SYGVKD. The CDR3 is made up of 15 amino acids. V lost 3 bases to trimming and J lost 5 bases; unmatched junction nucleotides: 7. CDR3 region: CAISERTGLGDTQYF. The CDR3 DNA reads as TGTGCCATCAGTGAAAGGACAGGGCTGGGAGATACGCAGTATTTT.

This rearrangement joins TRBV7-8 to TRBJ1-2; no definite D call. The CDR3 has 15 residues. V lost 0 bases, J lost 1 base, and 9 bases lay in between. Germline CDR1 SGHVS, CDR2 FQNEAQ. In DNA form, the CDR3 reads TGTGCCAGCAGCTTAGCCTACGGGATTAACTATGGCTACACCTTC. It encodes CASSLAYGINYGYTF. Together with reference TRBV7-8 and TRBJ1-2, the CDR3 gives the full variable domain: GAGVSQSPRYKVAKRGQDVALRCDPISGHVSLFWYQQALGQGPEFLTYFQNEAQLDKSGLPSDRFFAERPEGSVSTLKIQRTQQEDSAVYLCASSLAYGINYGYTFGSGTRLTVV.

The V call is TRBV6-5, the J call TRBJ2-5; D unclear. Germline V lookup: CDR1 MNHEY, CDR2 SVGAGI. V was shortened by 6 bases and J by 5 bases, with 13 bases between the two germline ends. The CDR3 contains 13 residues. The CDR3 here is CASSTPGRETQYF. The CDR3 DNA reads as TGTGCCAGCAGCACCCCTGGTCGGGAGACCCAGTACTTC.

This chain uses TRBV7-8 with TRBJ1-2, with D perhaps matching TRBD1 (6 bases). Germline V gene data show CDR1 as SGHVS and CDR2 as FQNEAQ. The V and J ends lost 6 bases and 6 bases respectively, with 11 bases between them. This CDR3 is built from 12 residues. For the CDR3, the DNA is TGTGCCAGCAGAAAAGGGGGGGATGGCTACACCTTC. It codes for CASRKGGDGYTF.

This clone was seen only once. This chain uses TRBV6-1 with TRBJ1-2; weak D call: TRBD1 (5 bases). The CDR3 covers 17 residues. V gave up 2 bases and J gave up 4 bases, with 20 bases separating them. Germline CDR1 MNHNS, CDR2 SASEGT. CDR3 DNA sequence: TGTGCCAGCAGTGAATCTGGATACCGGGGCCCTCGCTATGGCTACACCTTC. Translating gives CASSESGYRGPRYGYTF.

This clone has a handful of counts. Here the CDR3 reads CASSQSQSSVAGGFSSYNEQFF. CDR3 bases: TGCGCCAGCAGCCAATCACAGTCGTCGGTAGCGGGAGGTTTTAGCTCCTACAATGAGCAGTTCTTC. This chain uses TRBV4-1 with TRBJ2-1; 10 positions agree with TRBD2. The CDR3 is 22 amino acids. Trimming cost V 2 bases and J 0 bases; bases outside gene matches: 19. Germline V gives CDR1 MGHRA, CDR2 YSYEKL.

This chain connects TRBV7-9 to TRBJ2-3; D not resolved. The CDR3 extends over 17 amino acids. Trimming took off 3 bases at V and 1 base at J, with 17 bases between the two ends. CDR1 is SEHNR and CDR2 is FQNEAQ in the germline V gene (reference sequence). DNA of the CDR3: TGTGCCAGCAGCTTTGGGCACGTGTTTCCTGGCACAGATACGCAGTATTTT. Translating gives CASSFGHVFPGTDTQYF.

This clone was detected once. V gene TRBV10-3 combines with J gene TRBJ2-7; 7 nucleotides agree with TRBD1. The V gene end was trimmed by 6 bases and the J gene end by 2 bases; junction bases not matched to a gene: 4. Germline CDR1 is ENHRY and CDR2 is SYGVKD. This CDR3 has 13 amino acids. The CDR3 DNA sequence: TGTGCCATCAGGACAGGGCCGGCCTACGAGCAGTACTTC. It is translated as CAIRTGPAYEQYF.

This rearrangement joins TRBV5-1 to TRBJ2-7; 12 positions match TRBD1. The germline V gene has CDR1 SGHRS and CDR2 YFSETQ. The CDR3 extends over 15 amino acids. V trimming: 4 bases; J trimming: 2 bases; junction bases outside the gene matches: 4. The CDR3, as DNA: TGCGCCAGCAGCGGGGGGACAGGGGGCGCCTACGAGCAGTACTTC. The encoded protein is CASSGGTGGAYEQYF.

The genes are TRBV9 and TRBJ2-3, with D possibly TRBD2 on 6 matching bases. V was pared by 4 bases and J by 3 bases, with 12 bases between. This CDR3 spans 14 amino acids. Germline V CDR1 and CDR2: SGDLS, YYNGEE. CDR3 amino acids: CASSREGRTDTQYF. CDR3 nucleotides: TGTGCCAGCAGCCGGGAAGGGAGGACAGATACGCAGTATTTT.

This rearrangement joins TRBV19 to TRBJ2-7; D remains ambiguous. The CDR3 length is 11 residues. V was trimmed by 6 bases and J by 6 bases, leaving 9 bases between them. Germline lookup yields CDR1 LNHDA and CDR2 SQIVND (reference sequence). The CDR3 protein is CASRRGGEQYF. DNA for the CDR3: TGTGCCAGTAGGAGAGGCGGCGAGCAGTACTTC. The full variable domain, with the rest looked up from reference TRBV19 and TRBJ2-7, is DGGITQSPKYLFRKEGQNVTLSCEQNLNHDAMYWYRQDPGQGLRLIYYSQIVNDFQKGDIAEGYSVSREKKESFPLTVTSAQKNPTAFYLCASRRGGEQYFGPGTRLTVT.

This chain connects TRBV20-1 to TRBJ2-7, with D hard to call. The germline CDR1 and CDR2 sequences are DFQATT and SNEGSKA (reference sequence). This CDR3 spans 11 amino acids. Trimming shortened V by 0 bases and J by 2 bases, and 2 bases separated the two germline ends. The CDR3 DNA reads TGCAGTGCTAGAGAAGCCTACGAGCAGTACTTC. Amino acids: CSAREAYEQYF.

The V gene is TRBV5-1, the J gene TRBJ2-6; D is uncertain. Trimming stripped 7 bases from V and 0 bases from J, with 8 bases between. CDR3 size: 14 residues. CDR1 and CDR2 (germline): SGHRS, YFSETQ. In nucleotides, the CDR3 is TGCGCCAGCGGCCAACTCTCTGGGGCCAACGTCCTGACTTTC. Residues: CASGQLSGANVLTF.

The chain joins TRBV28 to TRBJ1-3, with a weak D call TRBD1 (6 bases). Per the germline V gene, CDR1 is MDHEN and CDR2 is SYDVKM. CDR3 length: 14 amino acids. The germline V and J ends were trimmed by 5 bases and 4 bases, with 12 bases remaining between them. The CDR3 DNA sequence: TGTGCCAGCAGTCGGGGACATTCCGGAAACACCATATATTTT. Its protein is CASSRGHSGNTIYF.

The chain carries TRBV7-9 and TRBJ2-2; perhaps TRBD1 as D (6 bases). Trimming shortened V by 5 bases and J by 4 bases, and 17 bases separated the two germline ends. The CDR3 is 16 amino acids. Germline CDR1 SEHNR, CDR2 FQNEAQ (reference sequence). The CDR3 region has the DNA TGTGCCAGCAGCGCCGGACAGACATCTCTCACCGGGGAGCTGTTTTTT. Protein product: CASSAGQTSLTGELFF. Filled out from reference TRBV7-9 and TRBJ2-2, the complete variable domain reads DTGVSQNPRHKITKRGQNVTFRCDPISEHNRLYWYRQTLGQGPEFLTYFQNEAQLEKSRLLSDRFSAERPKGSFSTLEIQRTEQGDSAMYLCASSAGQTSLTGELFFGEGSRLTVL.

V gene TRBV4-2 combines with J gene TRBJ2-1; possible D gene TRBD1, 5 bases. CDR1 is LGHNA and CDR2 is YNFKEQ in the germline V gene. Trimming removed 4 bases at V and 4 bases at J, with 11 bases between. This CDR3 comprises 14 residues. The CDR3 protein is CASSPRVWYNEQFF. The CDR3 DNA is TGTGCCAGCAGCCCCAGGGTCTGGTACAATGAGCAGTTCTTC.

V is TRBV7-2 and J is TRBJ2-7, with 8 nucleotides matching TRBD1. Looked up from germline, CDR1 is SGHTA and CDR2 is FQGNSA. The J segment lost 2 bases and the V segment lost 3 bases, leaving 6 bases of the junction unmatched. CDR3 length: 15 residues. The CDR3 nucleotides are TGTGCCAGCAGCTTGTACGCGACAGGGGCCTACGAGCAGTACTTC. It is translated as CASSLYATGAYEQYF.